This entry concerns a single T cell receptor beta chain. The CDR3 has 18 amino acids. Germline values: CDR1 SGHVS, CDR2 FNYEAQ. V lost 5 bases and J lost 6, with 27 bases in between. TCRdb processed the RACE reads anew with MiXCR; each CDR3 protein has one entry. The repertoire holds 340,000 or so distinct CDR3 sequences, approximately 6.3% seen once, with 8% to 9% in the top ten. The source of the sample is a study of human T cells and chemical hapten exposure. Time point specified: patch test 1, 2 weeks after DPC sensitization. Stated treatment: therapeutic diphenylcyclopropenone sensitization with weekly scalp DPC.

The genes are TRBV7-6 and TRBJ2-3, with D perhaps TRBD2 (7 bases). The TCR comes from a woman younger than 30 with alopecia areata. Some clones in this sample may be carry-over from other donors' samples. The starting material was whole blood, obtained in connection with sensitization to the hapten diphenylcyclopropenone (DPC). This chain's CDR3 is CASSAPSKRGGPGDTQYF. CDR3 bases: TGTGCCAGCAGCGCCCCCTCTAAGAGGGGGGGTCCCGGTGATACGCAGTATTTT.